The clone carrying this TCR beta chain has just a few counts. Its antigen is currently unknown. The sample is drawn from a study of T cells after yellow fever vaccination. About the study: SMART-Seq v4 Ultra Low Input served to prepare low-cell-number fractions. Study-level points and caveats: Clones that expanded after primary vaccination mostly reappeared after the booster (96% CD4, approximately 87% CD8). Although the secondary response was weaker, it peaked faster, at day 5 versus 15.

Germline V gene sequence: CDR1 SGHRS, CDR2 YFSETQ. The V gene lost 4 bases and the J gene lost 7 bases, with 15 bases spanning the gap. The CDR3 runs to 15 residues. Researchers made TCR cDNA using 5'RACE template switching, and this step added a universal primer site and UMIs. From the 5' RACE reads, TCRdb called clonotypes with MiXCR, one entry per CDR3 protein. This table has around 600,000 distinct CDR3 sequences, roughly an eighth appearing once. The V and J genes are TRBV5-1 and TRBJ1-6, with D unclear. The sequencing used PBMCs, collected on the day of the yellow fever booster vaccination. The sequence was obtained from a young man who received the YFV17D yellow fever vaccine. The chain's CDR3 is CASSAHRVENSPLHF. The DNA of the CDR3 is TGCGCCAGCAGCGCCCACCGGGTCGAGAATTCACCCCTCCACTTT.